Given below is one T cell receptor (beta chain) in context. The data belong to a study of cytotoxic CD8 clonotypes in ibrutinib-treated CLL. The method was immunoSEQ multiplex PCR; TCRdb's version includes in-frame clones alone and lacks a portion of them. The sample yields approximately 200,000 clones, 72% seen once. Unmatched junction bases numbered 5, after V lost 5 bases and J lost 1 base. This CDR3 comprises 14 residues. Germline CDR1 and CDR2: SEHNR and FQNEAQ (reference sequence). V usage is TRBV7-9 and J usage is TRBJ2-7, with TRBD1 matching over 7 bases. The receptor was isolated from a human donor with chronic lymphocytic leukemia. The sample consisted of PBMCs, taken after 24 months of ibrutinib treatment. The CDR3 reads CASSPQQGSYEQYF. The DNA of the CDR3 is TGTGCCAGCAGCCCACAACAGGGGTCCTACGAGCAGTACTTC.